Listed below are T cell receptor beta chains from one sample, sequenced in a study of vaccination effects on CD4 cells after COVID-19. TCRdb's copy holds only in-frame clones and misses some; the assay was immunoSEQ multiplex PCR. In the table there are over 50,000 clones, 81% of which are singletons. The antigens these receptors bind are not known. The specimen was CD4+ T cells from PBMCs cultured with HCoV-229E spike peptides, collected before COVID-19 vaccination. These receptors were collected from a human donor who received a COVID-19 vaccine. The CDR3 runs from the conserved cysteine through the conserved F or W. The D gene is left open where the match is weak. Only some rows state a clone size, as once, few, many or a class for expanded clones.

.,TRBV29-1,.,TRBJ1-2,13,TGCAGCGTTGGTAACGTCGGCTGGGCTGGCTACACCTTC,CSVGNVGWAGYTF
.,TRBV19,.,TRBJ2-3,13,TGTGCCAGTGTACCCCAGGGTCGGGAGACGCAGTATTTT,CASVPQGRETQYF
.,TRBV29-1,.,TRBJ1-5,12,TGCAGCGTTGTTGTCGGGGAACAGCCCCAGCATTTT,CSVVVGEQPQHF
.,TRBV3-1/TRBV3-2,.,TRBJ1-1,14,TGTGCCAGCAGCCTCTCGGGGGCGAACACTGAAGCTTTCTTT,CASSLSGANTEAFF
.,TRBV7-3,.,TRBJ1-1,13,TGTGCCAGCAGCTTAACCCTTAACACTGAAGCTTTCTTT,CASSLTLNTEAFF
.,TRBV28,.,TRBJ1-5,15,TGTGCCAGCAGTACCGGCCCACAGCGCAATCAGCCCCAGCATTTT,CASSTGPQRNQPQHF
once,TRBV5-6,TRBD2,TRBJ2-4,15,TGTGCCAGCAGCCTTCTAGCGGGGGGGCGCAACATTCAGTACTTC,CASSLLAGGRNIQYF
.,TRBV5-8,TRBD2,TRBJ2-5,15,TGTGCCAGCAGCCCGAGCGGGGGGATCCAAGAGACCCAGTACTTC,CASSPSGGIQETQYF
.,TRBV2,.,TRBJ1-2,13,TGTGCCAGCAGCGGTACAGGCCCCTATGGCTACACCTTC,CASSGTGPYGYTF
.,TRBV30,.,TRBJ1-2,13,TGTGCCTGGAGTGACTTGACAAGGAGAGGCTACACCTTC,CAWSDLTRRGYTF
.,TRBV6-5,.,TRBJ2-1,15,.,CASSSSGTLRDEQFF
.,TRBV6-1,.,TRBJ1-2,14,TGTGCCAGCAGTGAAGCTACGGGTAACTATGGCTACACCTTC,CASSEATGNYGYTF
.,TRBV29-1,.,TRBJ2-1,12,TGCAGCGTTCTGCCAGGTCCAAATGAGCAGTTCTTC,CSVLPGPNEQFF
.,TRBV6-4,TRBD2,TRBJ2-3,17,TGTGCCAGCAGCCCCCAAAAGACTAGCCCCTGGACAGATACGCAGTATTTT,CASSPQKTSPWTDTQYF
.,TRBV11-2,.,TRBJ1-1,16,TGTGCCAGCAGCTTAGGTCTTTATCCGGGAGCCGCTGAAGCTTTCTTT,CASSLGLYPGAAEAFF
.,TRBV4-1,TRBD1,TRBJ1-2,18,TGCGCCAGCAGCCAAGGGGGACAGGGGATTTTATCCACTCATGGCTACACCTTC,CASSQGGQGILSTHGYTF
.,TRBV7-9,TRBD2,TRBJ2-3,15,TGTGCCAGCAGCTTGGCGCGGGGGAGGGCAGATACGCAGTATTTT,CASSLARGRADTQYF
.,TRBV6-5,.,TRBJ2-2,14,TGTGCCAGCAGTTACCAGACCTGGACCGGGGAGCTGTTTTTT,CASSYQTWTGELFF
.,TRBV29-1,.,TRBJ1-2,15,TGCAGCGTCTACGATGGGACGGCTACTAACTATGGCTACACCTTC,CSVYDGTATNYGYTF
.,TRBV11-2,TRBD2,TRBJ2-5,17,TGTGCCAGCAGCTTAGTTCCCGCGGGGGGGTTCAAGGAGACCCAGTACTTC,CASSLVPAGGFKETQYF
.,TRBV6-4,.,TRBJ1-2,13,TGTGCCAGCAGTGAGTCAGGGAACTATGGCTACACCTTC,CASSESGNYGYTF
.,TRBV7-2,.,TRBJ1-5,13,TGTGCCAGCAGTAGGGGTTCCAATCAGCCCCAGCATTTT,CASSRGSNQPQHF
.,TRBV11-2,.,TRBJ2-4,15,TGTGCCAGCAGCTTCTCATACAGGGATACAAACATTCAGTACTTC,CASSFSYRDTNIQYF
.,TRBV9,.,TRBJ2-1,13,TGTGCCAGCAGCTTAGGACCTGGGGGTGAGCAGTTCTTC,CASSLGPGGEQFF
.,TRBV28,.,TRBJ1-2,12,TGTGCCAGCAGTCTCACAGGGTATGGCTACACCTTC,CASSLTGYGYTF
.,TRBV6-2/TRBV6-3,TRBD1,TRBJ2-1,14,TGTGCCAGCAGCCGGGACAGGGGGGTCAATGAGCAGTTCTTC,CASSRDRGVNEQFF
.,TRBV28,.,TRBJ1-5,17,TGTGCCAGCAGTTTGTCTGGCGGCGTAGGTAGCAATCAGCCCCAGCATTTT,CASSLSGGVGSNQPQHF
.,TRBV29-1,TRBD1,TRBJ1-4,13,TGCAGCTACAGACAGGGGTACGAGGAAAAACTGTTTTTT,CSYRQGYEEKLFF
few,TRBV3-1/TRBV3-2,TRBD1,TRBJ1-1,15,TGTGCCAGCAGCCAGGGACAGGTGCTGAACACTGAAGCTTTCTTT,CASSQGQVLNTEAFF
.,TRBV7-9,TRBD1,TRBJ2-1,15,TGTGCCAGCAGCTTAGGAGGGGGCCTTAGGGATGAGCAGTTCTTC,CASSLGGGLRDEQFF
.,TRBV7-2,.,TRBJ1-1,13,TGTGCCAGCAGCTTCGGTTTGAACACTGAAGCTTTCTTT,CASSFGLNTEAFF
.,TRBV24-1,TRBD2,TRBJ2-1,15,TGTGCCACCAGCCTTAGCGGGCTTAACCCCAATGAGCAGTTCTTC,CATSLSGLNPNEQFF
.,TRBV5-5,.,TRBJ2-5,13,TGTGCCAGCAGCTTCTACAGCCAAGAGACCCAGTACTTC,CASSFYSQETQYF
few,TRBV7-3,.,TRBJ2-1,17,TGTGCCAGCAGCTCCCGCCAGGGGAGAGGCTCCTACAATGAGCAGTTCTTC,CASSSRQGRGSYNEQFF
.,TRBV27,.,TRBJ1-1,15,TGTGCCAGCAGTTTACAAGGGCGTAGTGGCGCTGAAGCTTTCTTT,CASSLQGRSGAEAFF
.,TRBV14,.,TRBJ2-4,17,TGTGCCAGCAGCCCAATCGGGACCCCAGGGGCCAAAAACATTCAGTACTTC,CASSPIGTPGAKNIQYF
.,TRBV20-1,.,TRBJ1-6,14,TGCAGTGCTAGTGAGACAGCCGATAATTCACCCCTCCACTTT,CSASETADNSPLHF
.,TRBV6-5,.,TRBJ2-5,14,TGTGCCAGCAGTTGGGCAGGGTTGGGAGAGACCCAGTACTTC,CASSWAGLGETQYF